These T cell receptor beta chains were read from a single sample in a study of control samples from healthy donors and cancer patients. Assay used: immunoSEQ multiplex PCR; TCRdb lists only in-frame clones, some missing. Of 200,000 or so clones listed, about 90% are singletons. Sequenced: blood. Receptors were obtained from a man aged 25 to 45 in good health. Both conserved end residues are part of each CDR3.

CDR3 protein	J gene	V gene
CASSRDGTYEQYF	TRBJ2-7	TRBV6-5
CASKTVLNEKLFF	TRBJ1-4	TRBV27
CASSDLRGTEAFF	TRBJ1-1	TRBV6-1
CASSESGPTGAGELFF	TRBJ2-2	TRBV25-1
CASSESRQGIAGYTF	TRBJ1-2	TRBV2
CASSGSRDRGLGNTIYF	TRBJ1-3	TRBV7-2
CASSQDTSATANTGELFF	TRBJ2-2	TRBV4-1
CASSRQGDSYEQYF	TRBJ2-7	TRBV5-5
CASSPADFYGYTF	TRBJ1-2	TRBV7-6
CASSDLPGTPEAFF	TRBJ1-1	TRBV6-4
CASSQDLWREAFF	TRBJ1-1	TRBV4-1
CASSETGKGGDEQFF	TRBJ2-1	TRBV7-9
CASSLGPNLNTEAFF	TRBJ1-1	TRBV5-1
CASSRASNRDLFF	TRBJ2-1	TRBV27
CASSPLGEITNYGYTF	TRBJ1-2	TRBV5-1
CASSGASSYNEQFF	TRBJ2-1	TRBV6-5
CASRGAGAYNEQFF	TRBJ2-1	TRBV2
CASSVGGGRLYTGELFF	TRBJ2-2	TRBV9
CAISDLDRASQPQHF	TRBJ1-5	TRBV10-3
CASSLLGRSYEQYF	TRBJ2-7	TRBV5-6
CASSELPGGASGELFF	TRBJ2-2	TRBV2
CASSLEGVPRDGYTF	TRBJ1-2	TRBV7-2
CSVGESRDRGYEQYF	TRBJ2-7	TRBV29-1
CASSPRQGGQPQHF	TRBJ1-5	TRBV6-5
CASDPGTGGIDEQFF	TRBJ2-1	TRBV5-1